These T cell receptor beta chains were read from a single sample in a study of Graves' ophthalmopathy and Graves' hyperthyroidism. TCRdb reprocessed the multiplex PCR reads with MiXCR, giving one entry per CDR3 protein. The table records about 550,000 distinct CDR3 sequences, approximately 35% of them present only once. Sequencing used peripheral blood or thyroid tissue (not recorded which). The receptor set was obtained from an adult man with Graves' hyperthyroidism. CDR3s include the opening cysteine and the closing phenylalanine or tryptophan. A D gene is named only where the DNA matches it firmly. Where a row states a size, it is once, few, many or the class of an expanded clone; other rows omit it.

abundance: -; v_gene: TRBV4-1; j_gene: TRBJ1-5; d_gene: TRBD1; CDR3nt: TGCGCCAGCAGCCAAGAGGGACAGGTGAGCAATCAGCCCCAGCATTTT; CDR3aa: CASSQEGQVSNQPQHF
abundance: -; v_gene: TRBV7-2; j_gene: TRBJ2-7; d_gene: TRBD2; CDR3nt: TGTGCCAGCAGCTGGACTAGCGGGAGATCCGAGCAGTACTTC; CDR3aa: CASSWTSGRSEQYF
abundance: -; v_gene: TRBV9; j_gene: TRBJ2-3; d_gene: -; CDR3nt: TGTGCCAGCAGCCTACGGGACTCCCGCACAGATACGCAGTATTTT; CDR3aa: CASSLRDSRTDTQYF
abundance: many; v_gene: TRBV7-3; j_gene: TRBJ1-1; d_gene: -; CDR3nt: TGTGCCAGCAGCTTAAATGGTTACGGCACTGAAGCTTTCTTT; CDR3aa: CASSLNGYGTEAFF
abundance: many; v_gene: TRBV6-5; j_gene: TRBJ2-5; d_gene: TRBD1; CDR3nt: TGTGCCAGCAGTTTCAACCTCTCCACAGGGGACGCCCGACAAGAGACCCAGTACTTC; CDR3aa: CASSFNLSTGDARQETQYF
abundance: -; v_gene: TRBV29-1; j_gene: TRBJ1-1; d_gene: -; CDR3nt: TGCAGCGTTGAAGGGGGCAGGGGCAATGAGCAGTTCTTT; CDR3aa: CSVEGGRGNEQFF
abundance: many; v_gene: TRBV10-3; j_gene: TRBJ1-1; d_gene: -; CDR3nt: TGTGCCATCAGTGTCTCGAACACTGAAGCTTTCTTT; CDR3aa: CAISVSNTEAFF
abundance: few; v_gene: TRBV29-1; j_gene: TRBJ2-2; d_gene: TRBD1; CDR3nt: TGCAGCACCGGACAGGGTGTAAACACCGGGGAGCTGTTTTTT; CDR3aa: CSTGQGVNTGELFF
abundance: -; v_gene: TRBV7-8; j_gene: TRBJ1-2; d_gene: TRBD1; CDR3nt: TGTGCCAGCAGCCCCGGGACAGGGGGCGACAATGGCTACACCTTC; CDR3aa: CASSPGTGGDNGYTF
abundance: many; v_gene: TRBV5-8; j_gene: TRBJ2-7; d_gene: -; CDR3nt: TGTGCCAGCAGCCGTGAGGGGAGCTCCTACGAGCAGTACTTC; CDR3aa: CASSREGSSYEQYF
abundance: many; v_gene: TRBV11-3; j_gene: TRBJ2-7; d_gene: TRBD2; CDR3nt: TGTGCCAGCAGCGCGCGCATTAGCGGGAGTTACGAGCAGTACTTC; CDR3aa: CASSARISGSYEQYF
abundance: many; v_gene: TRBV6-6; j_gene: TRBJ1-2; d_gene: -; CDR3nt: TGTGCCAGCGGGGATAATAGCTATGGCTACACCTTC; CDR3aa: CASGDNSYGYTF
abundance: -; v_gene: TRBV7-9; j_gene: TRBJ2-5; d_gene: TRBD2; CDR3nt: TGTGCCTGGAGTGGCGGGGGGCCCCTAGAGACCCAGTACTTC; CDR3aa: CAWSGGGPLETQYF
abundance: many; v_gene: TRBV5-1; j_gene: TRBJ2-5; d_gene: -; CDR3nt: TGCGCCAGCAGCTTGGAGTTGGGCCAAGAGACCCAGTACTTC; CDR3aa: CASSLELGQETQYF
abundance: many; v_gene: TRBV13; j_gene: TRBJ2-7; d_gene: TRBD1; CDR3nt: TGTGCCAGCAGCCAGTGGGCAGGGGGCCTCAACGAGCAGTACTTC; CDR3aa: CASSQWAGGLNEQYF
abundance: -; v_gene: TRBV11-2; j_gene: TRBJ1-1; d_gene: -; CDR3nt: TGTGCCAGCAGCCCGCTTGGACAGTTGAACACTGAAGCTTTCTTT; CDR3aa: CASSPLGQLNTEAFF
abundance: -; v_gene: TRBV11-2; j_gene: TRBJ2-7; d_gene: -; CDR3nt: TGTGCCAGCAGCTTGGTCCCACGGGGGGCGAGGTCCTACGAGCAGTACTTC; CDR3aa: CASSLVPRGARSYEQYF
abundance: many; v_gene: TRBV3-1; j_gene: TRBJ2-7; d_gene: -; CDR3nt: TGTGCCAGCATCATCCACGAGCAGTACTTC; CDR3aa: CASIIHEQYF
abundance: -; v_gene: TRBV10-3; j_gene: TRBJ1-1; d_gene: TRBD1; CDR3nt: TGTGCCATCAGTACGGACAGGGTCACTGAAGCTTTCTTT; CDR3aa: CAISTDRVTEAFF
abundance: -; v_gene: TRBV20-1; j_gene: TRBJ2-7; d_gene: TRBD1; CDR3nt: TGCAGTGCGGGACAGGGGGCTGCGGGGTTATCCTCCTACGAGCAGTACTTC; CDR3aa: CSAGQGAAGLSSYEQYF
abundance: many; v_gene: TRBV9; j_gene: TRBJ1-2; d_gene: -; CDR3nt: TGTGCCAGCAGCGTAGTGCAAGGGAACTATGGCTACACCTTC; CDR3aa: CASSVVQGNYGYTF
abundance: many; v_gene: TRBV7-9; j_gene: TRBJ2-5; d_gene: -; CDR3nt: TGTGCCAGCAGCAATCCGGTTGGGTACCAAGAGACCCAGTACTTC; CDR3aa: CASSNPVGYQETQYF
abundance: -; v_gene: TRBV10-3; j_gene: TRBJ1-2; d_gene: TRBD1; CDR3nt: TGTGCCATCAGTGAGTTGTGGGACAGGCCACTCTATGGCTACACCTTC; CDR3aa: CAISELWDRPLYGYTF
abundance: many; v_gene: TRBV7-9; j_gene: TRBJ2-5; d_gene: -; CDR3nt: TGTGCCAGCAGCCTCTACGACGGGACATTGGGGCAAGAGACCCAGTACTTC; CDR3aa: CASSLYDGTLGQETQYF
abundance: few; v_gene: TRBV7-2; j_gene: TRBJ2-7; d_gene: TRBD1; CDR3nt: TGTGCCAGCAGTTTCGGGGGGACAGGGTTCTACGAGCAGTACTTC; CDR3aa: CASSFGGTGFYEQYF
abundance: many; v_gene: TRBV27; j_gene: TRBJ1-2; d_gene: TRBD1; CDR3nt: TGTGCCAGCAGAAACGGGACAGTCTATGGCTACACCTTC; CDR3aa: CASRNGTVYGYTF
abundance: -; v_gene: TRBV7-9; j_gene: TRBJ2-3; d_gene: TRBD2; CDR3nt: TGTGCCAGCCTTGCCGGGAGGGTGACAGATACGCAGTATTTT; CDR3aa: CASLAGRVTDTQYF
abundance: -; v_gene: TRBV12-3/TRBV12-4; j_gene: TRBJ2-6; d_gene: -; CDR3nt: TGTGCCAGCAGTTCCCGTCCCGGGGTTCGCTCTGGGGCCAACGTCCTGACTTTC; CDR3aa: CASSSRPGVRSGANVLTF
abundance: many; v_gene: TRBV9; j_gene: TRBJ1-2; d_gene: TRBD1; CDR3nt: TGTGCCAGCAGCGTAGACAGGGGAGGTGGCTACACCTTC; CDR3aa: CASSVDRGGGYTF
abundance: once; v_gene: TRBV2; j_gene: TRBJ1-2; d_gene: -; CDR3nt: TGTGCCAGCCATTCATACGCCCGGGGCGACTACACCTTC; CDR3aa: CASHSYARGDYTF
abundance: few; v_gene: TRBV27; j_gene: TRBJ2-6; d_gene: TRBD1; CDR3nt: TGTGCCAGCAGCTCCAATGACAGGGGGCGATTTATTGGGGCCAACGTCCTGACTTTC; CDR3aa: CASSSNDRGRFIGANVLTF
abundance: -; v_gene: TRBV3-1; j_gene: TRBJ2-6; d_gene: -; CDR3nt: TGTGCCAGCAGCCAGGGGGGATCTGGGGCCAACGTCCTGACTTTC; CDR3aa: CASSQGGSGANVLTF
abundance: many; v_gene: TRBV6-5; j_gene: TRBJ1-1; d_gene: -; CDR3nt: TGTGCCAGCCAACAGGCGGGTGGGGACACTGAAGCTTTCTTT; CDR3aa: CASQQAGGDTEAFF
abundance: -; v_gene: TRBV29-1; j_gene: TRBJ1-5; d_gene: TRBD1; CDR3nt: TGCAGCGTCGGGACAGGCTACCACGAGCATTTT; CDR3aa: CSVGTGYHEHF
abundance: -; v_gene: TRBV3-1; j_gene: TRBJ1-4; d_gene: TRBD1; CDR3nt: TGTGCCAGCAGCCAAACAGGGGGGTCTAATGAAAAACTGTTTTTT; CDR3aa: CASSQTGGSNEKLFF
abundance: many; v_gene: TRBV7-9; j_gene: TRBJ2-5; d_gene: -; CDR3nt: TGTGCCAGCAGCCCCGCGGCGGAGACCCAGTACTTC; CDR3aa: CASSPAAETQYF
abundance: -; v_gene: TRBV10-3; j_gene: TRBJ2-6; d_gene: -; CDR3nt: TGTGCCATCAAGGCAGGGGCCAACGTCCTGACTTTC; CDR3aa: CAIKAGANVLTF
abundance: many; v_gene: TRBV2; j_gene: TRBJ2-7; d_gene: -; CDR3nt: TGTGCCAGCAGTGAAGGGCTCGAGCAGTACTTC; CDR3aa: CASSEGLEQYF
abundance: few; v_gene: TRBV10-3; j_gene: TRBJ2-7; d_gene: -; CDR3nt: TGTGCCATCAGTGAGTCGCTCAGGGGGGACGAGCAGTACTTC; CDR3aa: CAISESLRGDEQYF
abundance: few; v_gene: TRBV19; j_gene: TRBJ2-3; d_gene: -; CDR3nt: TGTGCCAGTAGTCCCTATGTGGTGGACCTCACAGATACGCAGTATTTT; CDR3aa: CASSPYVVDLTDTQYF
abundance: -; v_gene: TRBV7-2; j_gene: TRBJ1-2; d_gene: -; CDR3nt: TGTGCCAGCAGCACCGACAGTAACGATGGCTACACCTTC; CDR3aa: CASSTDSNDGYTF
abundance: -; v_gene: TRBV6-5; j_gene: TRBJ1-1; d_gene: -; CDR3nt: TGTGCCAGCAGTTACGGGACCCACACTGAAGCTTTCTTT; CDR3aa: CASSYGTHTEAFF
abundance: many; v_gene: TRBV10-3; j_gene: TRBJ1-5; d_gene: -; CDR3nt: TGTGCCATCAGTGATAGGCAGGGCGTGGGTAGCAATCAGCCCCAGCATTTT; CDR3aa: CAISDRQGVGSNQPQHF